The 13 T cell receptor beta chains below were found in one sample sequenced in a study of early T cells in non-severe SARS-CoV-2 infection. MiXCR, run by TCRdb on the 5' RACE reads, gives a single entry per CDR3 protein. The data show approximately 71,000 distinct CDR3 sequences, approximately 12% seen once. The sample was whole blood. The receptors come from an adult who was a healthcare worker with PCR-confirmed SARS-CoV-2 infection or an uninfected control (not recorded which).

This chain connects TRBV11-2 to TRBJ2-3; 9 nucleotides align to TRBD1. With 7 bases clipped from V and 6 bases from J, the junction kept 17 bases outside the gene matches. The CDR3 consists of 17 residues. Germline lookup yields CDR1 SGHAT and CDR2 FQNNGV. The chain's CDR3 is CASTLTGTGRGQDTQYF. CDR3 nucleotide sequence: TGTGCCAGCACCCTAACGGGGACAGGGAGAGGTCAGGATACGCAGTATTTT. The variable domain in full, completed from reference TRBV11-2 and TRBJ2-3, reads EAGVAQSPRYKIIEKRQSVAFWCNPISGHATLYWYQQILGQGPKLLIQFQNNGVVDDSQLPKDRFSAERLKGVDSTLKIQPAKLEDSAVYLCASTLTGTGRGQDTQYFGPGTRLTVL.

The genes are TRBV19 and TRBJ1-2; D gene uncertain. The CDR3 is 13 amino acids. Germline CDR1 LNHDA, CDR2 SQIVND (reference sequence). Trimming shortened V by 1 base and J by 2 bases, and 5 bases separated the two germline ends. The chain's CDR3 is CASSIAANYGYTF. The CDR3 bases are TGTGCCAGTAGTATAGCGGCCAACTATGGCTACACCTTC.

This chain links TRBV20-1 with TRBJ1-1; a weak D match, TRBD1 (5 bases). The CDR3 runs 17 residues. The V and J ends lost 2 bases and 4 bases respectively, with 23 bases between them. From germline, CDR1 is DFQATT and CDR2 SNEGSKA (reference sequence). CDR3 residues: CSARLTRGEPFGTEAFF. The CDR3 nucleotides read TGCAGTGCTAGACTGACGCGGGGCGAACCCTTTGGCACTGAAGCTTTCTTT.

The V and J genes are TRBV19 and TRBJ2-5, with TRBD1 identical over 10 bases. V shed 10 bases and J 1 base; nucleotides not matched to a gene: 3. This CDR3 spans 13 amino acids. CDR1 and CDR2 from the germline V gene are LNHDA and SQIVND (reference sequence). The CDR3 nucleotides read TGTGCCACCCGACAGGGGGCCCAAGAGACCCAGTACTTC. It codes for CATRQGAQETQYF.

The CDR3 DNA reads as TGCGCCACCCGAGACGGATCAAACTACGAGCAGTACTTC. Encoded protein: CATRDGSNYEQYF. J is TRBJ2-7 and V is TRBV5-1; no firm D call. Trimming pared 9 bases from V and 3 bases from J, leaving 16 bases between. The V gene's germline CDR1 is SGHRS and CDR2 YFSETQ. The CDR3 consists of 13 residues.

The genes are TRBV29-1 and TRBJ2-2; 11 bases map to TRBD2. CDR3 length equals 14 residues. Germline V gene lookup returns CDR1 SQVTM and CDR2 ANQGSEA. Trimming removed 4 bases from V and 5 bases from J; junction bases left unmatched: 3. The CDR3 DNA reads TGCAGCGTTGGTAGCGGGGGGGAAACCGGGGAGCTGTTTTTT. Protein: CSVGSGGETGELFF.

In this sample, this clonotype turned up many times. The genes are TRBV12-3 or TRBV12-4 and TRBJ2-1; no definite D call. This CDR3 spans 15 amino acids. V lost 5 bases and J 4 bases, leaving 15 bases between the germline ends. The CDR3 DNA reads as TGTGCCAGCAGTACCGCGTTGTCCCATTACAATGAGCAGTTCTTC. Its protein is CASSTALSHYNEQFF.

This clonotype appeared a few times. The chain combines TRBV6-4 with TRBJ2-3; possible D gene TRBD1, 6 bases. The ends were cut back, 6 bases at V and 2 bases at J, with 12 bases in the middle. Germline-derived CDR1 and CDR2 are MRHNA and SNTAGT. This CDR3 has 14 residues. The CDR3 DNA is TGTGCCAGCAGCTTCCAGGGGTTCACAGATACGCAGTATTTT. It codes for CASSFQGFTDTQYF.

There are a few counts of this clonotype. V and J are TRBV29-1 and TRBJ1-1, with D unclear. CDR3 size: 14 residues. The germline CDR1 and CDR2 sequences are SQVTM and ANQGSEA. V was clipped by 4 bases and J by 1 base, with 13 bases between them. The CDR3 loop reads CSVAVGGSNTEAFF. The CDR3 DNA sequence: TGCAGCGTTGCGGTTGGCGGGTCGAACACTGAAGCTTTCTTT. The complete variable domain, with remaining parts taken from reference TRBV29-1 and TRBJ1-1, reads SAVISQKPSRDICQRGTSLTIQCQVDSQVTMMFWYRQQPGQSLTLIATANQGSEATYESGFVIDKFPISRPNLTFSTLTVSNMSPEDSSIYLCSVAVGGSNTEAFFGQGTRLTVV.

The chain employs TRBV6-6 and TRBJ1-1; tentative D call: TRBD1 (6 bases). The germline CDR1 and CDR2 sequences are MNHNY and SVGAGI (reference sequence). CDR3 length: 15 amino acids. The ends were cut back, 0 bases at V and 0 bases at J, with 8 bases in the middle. The CDR3 nucleotides read TGTGCCAGCAGTTACTCTACAGGGATGAACACTGAAGCTTTCTTT. Translating it yields CASSYSTGMNTEAFF.

The V gene is TRBV5-1, the J gene TRBJ2-5; 7 bases are shared with TRBD2. The V gene end was trimmed by 3 bases and the J gene end by 5 bases; junction bases not matched to a gene: 7. The CDR3 spans 14 residues. The germline CDR1 and CDR2 sequences are SGHRS and YFSETQ. The CDR3 spells CASSSVGGGETQYF. CDR3 bases: TGCGCCAGCAGCTCCGTAGGCGGGGGTGAGACCCAGTACTTC.

CDR3 DNA sequence: TGTGCCAGCAGCGCACAACTGAGCTCTGGAAACACCATATATTTT. It translates to CASSAQLSSGNTIYF. The chain carries TRBV9 and TRBJ1-3; D not certain. The CDR3 is 15 residues long. Germline CDR1 and CDR2: SGDLS and YYNGEE. The ends were cut back, 3 bases at V and 0 bases at J, with 10 bases in the middle.

The sample holds a few counts of this clonotype. Because it lacks the conserved phenylalanine or tryptophan at the end, this CDR3 is likely a read error. J is TRBJ1-2 and V is TRBV6-5; D gene unclear. Per germline, CDR1 MNHEY and CDR2 SVGAGI. V was cut by 7 bases and J by 0 bases, with 9 bases left in between. The CDR3 contains 13 residues. CDR3 in amino acids: CASTDGANYGYTL. The CDR3, as DNA: TGTGCCAGCACCGACGGGGCTAACTATGGCTACACCCTC.